The source of this T cell receptor beta chain is a study of blood T cell repertoires in COVID-19. Profiling relied on immunoSEQ multiplex PCR, and the TCRdb table lists in-frame clones only, not all of them. This sample has about 260,000 clones; about 82% occur once, and the top ten carry 2% to 2.5%. The CDR3 loop spans 13 amino acids. The V gene's germline CDR1 is MNHEY and CDR2 SVGEGT. Trimming cost V 0 bases and J 5 bases, with 7 bases left between them. Specimen: PBMCs or T cells enriched from blood (not recorded which). The chain links TRBV6-2 or TRBV6-3 to TRBJ2-5, with D possibly TRBD2 on 5 matching bases. This sequence originates from a woman in her 50s who had recovered from COVID-19. The CDR3 is CASSYSGAETQYF. CDR3 coding DNA: TGTGCCAGCAGTTACTCGGGAGCGGAGACCCAGTACTTC.